This T cell receptor beta chain originates from a study of OX40 agonist ivuxolimab in advanced cancers. Study information: Partial responses were recorded for three patients, including one with hepatocellular carcinoma and two with cutaneous melanoma.

The table came from immunoSEQ multiplex PCR; TCRdb's copy has only in-frame clones and leaves some out. Among 40,000 to 45,000 clones listed, 75% to 90% were seen once. This clone was recorded only once. The germline CDR1 and CDR2 sequences are LNHDA and SQIVND (reference sequence). This CDR3 contains 14 residues. The V gene lost 6 bases and the J gene lost 0 bases, with 8 bases spanning the gap. This rearrangement joins TRBV19 to TRBJ2-2; D is unclear. The sequenced sample was CD4+ or CD8+ T cells sorted from blood, obtained in a trial of the OX40 agonist ivuxolimab. The sequence derives from an adult with an advanced solid tumor such as melanoma, head and neck, liver or kidney cancer. CDR3 nucleotides: TGTGCCAGTAGCAGCGACCCGAACACCGGGGAGCTGTTTTTT. Amino acids: CASSSDPNTGELFF.